The 26 T cell receptor beta chains below were found in one sample sequenced in a study of blood T cell repertoires in COVID-19. The protocol was immunoSEQ multiplex PCR, while the TCRdb copy is restricted to in-frame clones and leaves out a portion. The sample has some 50,000 clones, 83% seen once. The sequencing input was peripheral blood. These receptors originate from a man at least 80 years old in a cohort sampled during active COVID-19.

The rearrangement uses TRBV5-6 and TRBJ2-5, with TRBD1 matching over 7 bases. Trimming at V came to 3 bases and at J to 4 bases, leaving 6 bases not matched to a gene. Germline CDR1 SGHDT, CDR2 YYEEEE. The CDR3 runs to 14 residues. The CDR3 here is CASSSRAGGETQYF. DNA for the CDR3: TGTGCCAGCAGCTCTCGCGCAGGGGGAGAGACCCAGTACTTC.

This rearrangement joins TRBV4-1 to TRBJ2-1; a possible D gene is TRBD2 (6 bases). Germline V gene data show CDR1 as MGHRA and CDR2 as YSYEKL. Trimming cost V 0 bases and J 7 bases, with 13 bases left between them. CDR3 length: 15 residues. In DNA form, the CDR3 reads TGCGCCAGCAGCCAAGATCCGGGACTCCTAAATGAGCAGTTCTTC. Its protein is CASSQDPGLLNEQFF.

The rearrangement joins TRBV28 to TRBJ1-1; D gene ambiguous. This CDR3 is 13 amino acids long. Germline V gives CDR1 MDHEN, CDR2 SYDVKM. Trimming cost V 2 bases and J 6 bases, with 10 bases left between them. In DNA form, the CDR3 reads TGTGCCAGCAGTTTAGAGGCCGCGGCTGAAGCTTTCTTT. Translating it yields CASSLEAAAEAFF.

The chain uses TRBV27 and TRBJ2-1, with TRBD2 identical over 11 bases. Trimming cost V 2 bases and J 4 bases; bases outside gene matches: 10. This CDR3 has 18 amino acids. Germline V gene lookup returns CDR1 MNHEY and CDR2 SMNVEV (reference sequence). CDR3 DNA sequence: TGTGCCAGCAGTTTAACCCAACTAGCGGGGGAATGGTACAATGAGCAGTTCTTC. Amino acid sequence: CASSLTQLAGEWYNEQFF.

J is TRBJ2-3 and V is TRBV19, with D possibly TRBD1 on 7 matching bases. Germline V gene sequence: CDR1 LNHDA, CDR2 SQIVND (reference sequence). The ends were cut back, 3 bases at V and 0 bases at J, with 19 bases in the middle. This CDR3 contains 18 residues. This CDR3 reads CASSMSGQGGPSTDTQYF. In DNA form, the CDR3 reads TGTGCCAGTAGTATGAGTGGCCAGGGGGGACCGAGCACAGATACGCAGTATTTT. Combining the CDR3 with reference TRBV19 and TRBJ2-3 gives the whole variable domain DGGITQSPKYLFRKEGQNVTLSCEQNLNHDAMYWYRQDPGQGLRLIYYSQIVNDFQKGDIAEGYSVSREKKESFPLTVTSAQKNPTAFYLCASSMSGQGGPSTDTQYFGPGTRLTVL.

This clone was counted between two and nine times. This rearrangement joins TRBV5-4 to TRBJ1-3; no clear D. V shed 4 bases and J shed 0 bases, with 20 bases lying between them. The CDR3 extends over 18 amino acids. Germline assignment: CDR1 SGHNT and CDR2 YYREEE (reference sequence). The CDR3 loop reads CASSRSDRLLSSGNTIYF. CDR3 bases: TGTGCCAGCAGCCGTTCCGATAGACTACTGAGCTCTGGAAACACCATATATTTT.

The chain joins TRBV4-1 to TRBJ1-4; 9 bases align to TRBD1. Germline V gene sequence: CDR1 MGHRA, CDR2 YSYEKL. This CDR3 region has 18 residues. V lost 1 base and J lost 2; bases outside the gene matches: 8. The CDR3 coding sequence is TGCGCCAGCAGCCAAGGAAGAACAGGGGGCGCGACTAATGAAAAACTGTTTTTT. It encodes CASSQGRTGGATNEKLFF.

This clone was detected only once. This sequence joins TRBV4-2 and TRBJ2-1, with 7 nucleotides matching TRBD2. CDR3 size: 16 residues. V gave up 0 bases and J gave up 3 bases; unmatched junction bases: 5. Germline V gene data show CDR1 as LGHNA and CDR2 as YNFKEQ. The CDR3 spells CASSQEWLADYNEQFF. CDR3 DNA: TGTGCCAGCAGCCAAGAATGGCTAGCGGACTACAATGAGCAGTTCTTC.

This clone was observed a handful of times. The rearrangement uses TRBV6-5 and TRBJ1-2, with TRBD1 matching 8 bases. Germline loops: CDR1 MNHEY, CDR2 SVGAGI. The junction had 7 bases not matched to a gene; V was cut back by 5 bases and J by 2 bases. The CDR3 loop spans 15 amino acids. CDR3 DNA sequence: TGTGCCAGCAGTCTCCGGACAGGGACCAACTATGGCTACACCTTC. It translates to CASSLRTGTNYGYTF.

The chain combines TRBV6-6 with TRBJ2-7, with D uncertain. The CDR3 has 13 residues. Trimming cost V 6 bases and J 0 bases, with 9 bases left between them. Germline CDR1 MNHNY, CDR2 SVGAGI (reference sequence). The CDR3 DNA is TGTGCCAGCAGCCTGAGTGTCTCCTACGAGCAGTACTTC. This encodes CASSLSVSYEQYF.

V gene TRBV4-1 combines with J gene TRBJ1-4; the match to TRBD1 covers 11 bases. Germline-derived CDR1 and CDR2 are MGHRA and YSYEKL. This CDR3 has 17 amino acids. V was clipped by 4 bases and J by 0 bases; unmatched bases: 4. The CDR3, as DNA: TGCGCCAGCAGCCCCCGGGACAGGGGGACAACTAATGAAAAACTGTTTTTT. Amino acid sequence: CASSPRDRGTTNEKLFF.

The V and J genes are TRBV4-1 and TRBJ1-6; a possible D gene is TRBD1 (6 bases). Trimming took 0 bases from V and 0 from J, leaving 6 bases between them. The CDR3 totals 16 residues. CDR1 and CDR2 (germline): MGHRA, YSYEKL. In DNA, the CDR3 is TGCGCCAGCAGCCAAGAAGGGGGCTCCTATAATTCACCCCTCCACTTT. Amino acids: CASSQEGGSYNSPLHF.

The gene calls are TRBV12-3 or TRBV12-4 and TRBJ1-1; the match to TRBD1 covers 9 bases. CDR3 size: 13 residues. The ends lost 5 bases at V and 4 bases at J; junction bases unmatched: 2. CDR3 amino acids: CASSRQGGTEAFF. The CDR3 DNA reads as TGTGCCAGCAGTAGACAGGGGGGCACTGAAGCTTTCTTT.

Remarks on this clone: At one end, the junction sequence differs from germline, possibly due to a read error. This chain links TRBV28 with TRBJ1-2, with 8 bases identical to TRBD1. Germline CDR1 is MDHEN and CDR2 is SYDVKM. This CDR3 is 19 amino acids long. CDR3 in amino acids: CASSLWLSGQETSGHGHTF. DNA of the CDR3: TGTGCCAGCAGTTTATGGCTGTCGGGACAGGAAACCTCCGGCCATGGCCACACCTTC.

The chain combines TRBV5-1 with TRBJ1-2, with 8 bases aligning to TRBD1. CDR1 SGHRS and CDR2 YFSETQ come from the germline V gene. V trimming: 3 bases; J trimming: 8 bases; junction bases outside the gene matches: 6. The CDR3 extends over 13 amino acids. CDR3 sequence reads: CASSSETGDGYTF. CDR3 in DNA: TGCGCCAGCAGCTCCGAGACAGGGGACGGCTACACCTTC.

The CDR3 coding sequence is TGTGCCAGCAGTCCACTAGCGGGAGCGTACAATGAGCAGTTCTTC. Its translation is CASSPLAGAYNEQFF. The chain combines TRBV6-2 or TRBV6-3 with TRBJ2-1; 11 bases are shared with TRBD2. The CDR3 has 15 amino acids. With 5 bases clipped from V and 4 bases from J, the junction kept 4 bases outside the gene matches. Germline CDR1 MNHEY, CDR2 SVGEGT.

This rearrangement joins TRBV14 to TRBJ2-7; TRBD1 agrees at 8 bases. This CDR3 is built from 14 residues. After removal of 5 bases from V and 2 bases from J, the junction contained 5 bases not matched to a gene. CDR1 is SGHDN and CDR2 is FVKESK in the germline V gene. The CDR3 sequence: CASSEGTGTYEQYF. The CDR3 DNA follows: TGTGCCAGCAGCGAAGGGACAGGCACCTACGAGCAGTACTTC.

The chain employs TRBV10-3 and TRBJ1-3; 10 nucleotides match TRBD1. V was clipped by 9 bases and J by 0 bases; unmatched bases: 5. Germline CDR1 and CDR2: ENHRY and SYGVKD. There are 15 residues in the CDR3. Here the CDR3 reads CAIMTGGYSGNTIYF. As DNA, the CDR3 is TGTGCCATTATGACAGGGGGCTACTCTGGAAACACCATATATTTT.

This chain uses TRBV18 with TRBJ2-7; 10 bases agree with TRBD1. With 6 bases clipped from V and 3 bases from J, the junction kept 5 bases outside the gene matches. This CDR3 region has 14 residues. Germline V gene data show CDR1 as KGHSH and CDR2 as LQKENI. The DNA for the CDR3 is TGTGCCAGCTCGCCCGGGACAGGGGACTACGAGCAGTACTTC. It translates to CASSPGTGDYEQYF.

The V call is TRBV7-9, the J call TRBJ2-1; 8 bases map to TRBD2. CDR3 length equals 16 residues. Germline CDR1 and CDR2: SEHNR and FQNEAQ (reference sequence). With 3 bases clipped from V and 3 bases from J, the junction kept 7 bases outside the gene matches. The CDR3 sequence is CASSFGSSGGYNEQFF. DNA of the CDR3: TGTGCCAGCAGCTTCGGCTCCAGCGGGGGCTACAATGAGCAGTTCTTC.

This rearrangement joins TRBV28 to TRBJ2-3, with a possible D match to TRBD1 (6 bases). This CDR3 contains 13 residues. The V end lost 6 bases, the J end lost 4 bases, and 11 bases lay between the germline ends. CDR1 is MDHEN, CDR2 SYDVKM, per germline. The DNA for the CDR3 is TGTGCCAGCAGCCTAGGGGGAGCAGATACGCAGTATTTT. Translating it yields CASSLGGADTQYF.

This clone was counted a single time. The chain carries TRBV28 and TRBJ1-2; weak D call: TRBD1 (6 bases). CDR3 size: 12 residues. The V gene lost 10 bases and the J gene lost 4 bases, with 13 bases spanning the gap. Germline V gene lookup returns CDR1 MDHEN and CDR2 SYDVKM. The CDR3 DNA is TGTGCCACCACAGGGAGAACCTATGGCTACACCTTC. The encoded protein is CATTGRTYGYTF.

The V gene is TRBV27, the J gene TRBJ2-3, with D perhaps matching TRBD2 (6 bases). Trimming took 3 bases from V and 8 from J, leaving 12 bases between them. Germline CDR1 MNHEY, CDR2 SMNVEV (reference sequence). This CDR3 is built from 13 residues. CDR3 DNA sequence: TGTGCCAGCAGTTTGGTACTAGCAGGTACGCAGTATTTT. Its translation is CASSLVLAGTQYF.

V usage is TRBV19 and J usage is TRBJ2-6; possible D gene TRBD2, 6 bases. In germline, CDR1 is LNHDA, CDR2 SQIVND (reference sequence). This CDR3 region has 17 residues. V dropped 5 bases and J dropped 2 bases, with 16 bases sitting between them. The CDR3 sequence is CASSRNPGGAGANVLTF. Here the CDR3 DNA reads TGTGCCAGTAGTCGTAATCCCGGGGGAGCTGGGGCCAACGTCCTGACTTTC. Combining the CDR3 with reference TRBV19 and TRBJ2-6 gives the whole variable domain DGGITQSPKYLFRKEGQNVTLSCEQNLNHDAMYWYRQDPGQGLRLIYYSQIVNDFQKGDIAEGYSVSREKKESFPLTVTSAQKNPTAFYLCASSRNPGGAGANVLTFGAGSRLTVL.

The chain recombines TRBV5-4 with TRBJ1-6; possible D gene TRBD1, 6 bases. The CDR3 totals 15 residues. Trimming left V 3 bases short and J 4 bases short, with 11 bases between. Germline assignment: CDR1 SGHNT and CDR2 YYREEE (reference sequence). CDR3 DNA sequence: TGTGCCAGCAGCTCAGGACAGACATATAATTCACCCCTCCACTTT. It is translated as CASSSGQTYNSPLHF.

J is TRBJ1-4 and V is TRBV2; 8 bases align to TRBD1. The CDR3 is made up of 14 amino acids. Germline values: CDR1 SNHLY, CDR2 FYNNEI. After removal of 6 bases from V and 3 bases from J, the junction contained 3 bases not matched to a gene. CDR3 in DNA: TGTGCCAGCAGCGGGACAGGTCCTAATGAAAAACTGTTTTTT. Translation: CASSGTGPNEKLFF.